This record looks at one TCR beta chain sequence and its context. Antigen: not known. These data belong to a study of blood T cells in healthy people across ages. Study-level results: Possibly, changes in expanded clonotypes were confounded because donor CMV status was unknown. Underestimates were what the diversity estimates from one million T cells were considered to be.

A J-beta primer mix and a sample-barcoded 5' primer were used in a second PCR of about 7 to 12 cycles. TCRdb reanalysed the 5' RACE reads using MiXCR and keeps one entry per CDR3 protein. The data show just over 1 million distinct CDR3 sequences, less than 50% seen once. This CDR3 has 16 residues. CDR1 is SGHTA and CDR2 is FQGNSA in the germline V gene. With V trimmed by 5 bases and J by 3 bases, 6 bases remained unmatched. Isolated PBMCs totaled at least 7 million in each sample. The sample taken for sequencing was blood. This clonotype was obtained from a woman aged 60-70 years in good health. V is TRBV7-2 and J is TRBJ2-2, with 10 bases lining up with TRBD1. CDR3 sequence: CASSPRTGGYTGELFF. CDR3 sequence (DNA): TGTGCCAGCAGCCCCAGGACAGGGGGGTACACCGGGGAGCTGTTTTTT.